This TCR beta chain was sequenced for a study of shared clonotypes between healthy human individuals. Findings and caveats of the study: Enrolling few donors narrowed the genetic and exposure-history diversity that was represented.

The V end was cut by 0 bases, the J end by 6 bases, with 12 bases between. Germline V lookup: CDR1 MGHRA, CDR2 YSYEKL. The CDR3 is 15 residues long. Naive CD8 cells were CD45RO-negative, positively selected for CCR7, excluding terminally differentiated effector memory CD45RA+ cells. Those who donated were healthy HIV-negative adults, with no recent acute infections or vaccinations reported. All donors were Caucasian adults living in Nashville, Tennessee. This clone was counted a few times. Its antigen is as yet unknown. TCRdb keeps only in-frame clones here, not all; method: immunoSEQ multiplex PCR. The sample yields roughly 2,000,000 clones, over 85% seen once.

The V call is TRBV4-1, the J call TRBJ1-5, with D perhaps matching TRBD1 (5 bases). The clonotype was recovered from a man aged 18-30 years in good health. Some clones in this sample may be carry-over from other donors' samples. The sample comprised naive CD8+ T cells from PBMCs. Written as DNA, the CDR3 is TGCGCCAGCAGCCAAGAGCGGGGGTATGGTCAGCCCCAGCATTTT. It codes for CASSQERGYGQPQHF.